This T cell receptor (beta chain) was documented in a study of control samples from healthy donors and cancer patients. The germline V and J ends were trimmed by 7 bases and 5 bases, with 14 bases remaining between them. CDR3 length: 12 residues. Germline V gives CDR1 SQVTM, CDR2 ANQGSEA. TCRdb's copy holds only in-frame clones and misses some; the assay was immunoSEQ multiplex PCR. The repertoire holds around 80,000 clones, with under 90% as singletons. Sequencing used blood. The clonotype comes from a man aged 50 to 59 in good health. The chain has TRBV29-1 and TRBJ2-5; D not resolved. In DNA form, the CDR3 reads TGCAGCGGCGAATCAGGTGGGGAGACCCAGTACTTC. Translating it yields CSGESGGETQYF.